This T cell receptor (beta chain) was sequenced for a study of blood T cell repertoires in COVID-19. Study as a whole: The study drew acute and convalescent COVID-19 samples from the United States, Italy and Spain.

Recruitment covered 25 or so US areas and drew participants whose ages spanned 18 to 89 years. Germline CDR1 and CDR2: SGHRS and YFSETQ. Unmatched junction bases numbered 9, after V lost 4 bases and J lost 3 bases. This CDR3 is built from 16 residues. Authors' analysis steps: Amplification of reference gene primers provided the estimated nucleated cell counts. Assay: immunoSEQ multiplex PCR; the TCRdb copy retains only in-frame clones and omits some. The DNA gave D and trimming, while V, J and clone size come from that table. The table lists roughly 220,000 clones, 84% of them singletons. Sequencing was done on a sample of PBMCs or T cells enriched from blood (not recorded which). This sequence was found in a middle-aged woman who had recovered from COVID-19. V usage is TRBV5-1 and J usage is TRBJ2-3, with TRBD2 identical over 9 bases. This chain's CDR3 is CASSIVSGSNTDTQYF. The CDR3 coding sequence is TGCGCCAGCAGCATCGTTAGCGGGAGTAATACAGATACGCAGTATTTT.